The clone carrying this TCR beta chain was counted only a few times. As yet, its antigen is unknown. The assay was immunoSEQ multiplex PCR, and TCRdb's table has in-frame clones only and misses some. This sample has around 45,000 clones, with 70% to 75% found just once. Germline CDR1 and CDR2: LNHDA and SQIVND (reference sequence). The CDR3 totals 14 residues. Trimming took off 8 bases at V and 6 bases at J, with 18 bases between the two ends. The data were obtained in a study of memory CD4+ T cells and cytomegalovirus serostatus. Study-wide results and caveats: About 40% of the roughly 150 known CMV-associated TCRbeta sequences appeared in CD4+ memory. Median bootstrapped AUC for CMV status was just under 0.97 originally, about 0.9 US-trained.

The sort gate was single viable CD3+CD4+CD8-CD45RO+ cells for memory CD4+ T cells. Donors' CMV status reflects serum IgG against pp150, pp28, p38, p52. CD4+ T cells were isolated by positive magnetic selection. Sequencing was carried out using memory CD4+ T cells from blood. The TCR comes from an adult in good health and CMV-seropositive. The V and J genes are TRBV19 and TRBJ2-3, with D tentatively TRBD1 (7 bases). The CDR3 here is CASSDREVGDTQYF. The CDR3 nucleotides are TGTGCCAGTTCCGACAGGGAGGTAGGGGATACGCAGTATTTT.